This T cell receptor beta chain was recorded in a study of T cell responses to AZD1222 COVID-19 vaccine. Profiling relied on immunoSEQ multiplex PCR, and the TCRdb table lists in-frame clones only, not all of them. The table includes under 200,000 clones, around 93% detected once. Study-wide results and limits: Donors were mostly white British, more females; clonal diversity possibly underestimated. Spike was spanned by vaccine-associated CD4 TCRs, which were dominant at 160-218 and 743-854. There were repertoire samples only from the period after the peak T cell response.

J gave up 3 bases and V 3 bases, and 0 bases lay outside the gene matches. Germline loops: CDR1 MRHNA, CDR2 SNTAGT. The CDR3 length is 14 residues. The table lists this clone with a few counts. Its cognate antigen is unknown. This sequence was found in an adult in good health. The rearrangement joins TRBV6-4 to TRBJ2-1; 9 bases align to TRBD2. Sequenced here: peripheral blood, sampled on day 0 of AZD1222 vaccination. CDR3 DNA sequence: TGTGCCAGCAGTGAAGCGGGAGGCTACAATGAGCAGTTCTTC. Encoded protein: CASSEAGGYNEQFF.